The 20 T cell receptor beta chains below come from one sample, sequenced in a study of blood T cell repertoires in COVID-19 (dated by TCRdb to 2020 to 2021). The library was built by means of the immunoSEQ multiplex PCR assay. TCRdb stores this immuneACCESS table with in-frame sequences only. Part of the clones is absent; in the studies checked, under half of the shortfall reflects unresolved V genes, and no reason is known for the rest. Within this sample are 250,000 to 300,000 clones, with 80% to 90% of them counted one time only. Of the sample, about 1.6% is held by the ten largest clones. Sequenced material: peripheral blood. The receptors come from a woman between 40 and 55 years old who had recovered from COVID-19.

The chain links TRBV2 to TRBJ1-1; D not resolved. CDR3 length equals 13 residues. Per the germline V gene, CDR1 is SNHLY and CDR2 is FYNNEI. Trimming took 2 bases from V and 1 from J, leaving 5 bases between them. This chain's CDR3 is CASSERGNTEAFF. The CDR3 DNA is TGTGCCAGCAGTGAAAGAGGGAACACTGAAGCTTTCTTT. The full variable domain, rest sourced from reference TRBV2 and TRBJ1-1, is EPEVTQTPSHQVTQMGQEVILRCVPISNHLYFYWYRQILGQKVEFLVSFYNNEISEKSEIFDDQFSVERPDGSNFTLKIRSTKLEDSAMYFCASSERGNTEAFFGQGTRLTVV.

This sequence joins TRBV25-1 and TRBJ1-5, with D uncertain. V was cut by 7 bases and J by 4 bases, with 11 bases left in between. The CDR3 totals 13 residues. Germline CDR1 reads MGHDK; CDR2 reads SYGVNS. The CDR3 sequence: CASTAVGNQPQHF. The CDR3 nucleotides are TGTGCCAGCACAGCGGTGGGGAATCAGCCCCAGCATTTT.

The V call is TRBV19, the J call TRBJ1-2; unclear D gene. The germline CDR1 and CDR2 sequences are LNHDA and SQIVND (reference sequence). The CDR3 extends over 12 amino acids. V lost 10 bases to trimming and J lost 4 bases, with 13 bases between them. The CDR3 region is CAIHARGYGYTF. In DNA, the CDR3 is TGTGCCATTCACGCGCGCGGCTATGGCTACACCTTC.

This clone was counted between two and nine times. The V gene is TRBV3-1 (or the pseudogene TRBV3-2), the J gene TRBJ1-1; possible D gene TRBD1, 5 bases. Germline assignment: CDR1 LGHDT and CDR2 YNNKEL (reference sequence). The CDR3 sequence is 15 residues long. Trimming removed 0 bases at V and 3 bases at J, with 11 bases between. DNA of the CDR3: TGTGCCAGCAGCCAAGAAGGGGCCGTAGACACTGAAGCTTTCTTT. It is translated as CASSQEGAVDTEAFF.

In its sample, this clone was seen a few times. The rearrangement joins TRBV7-9 to TRBJ1-2; TRBD1 matches at 10 bases. The CDR3 spans 13 residues. V was clipped by 5 bases and J by 4 bases; unmatched bases: 1. The germline gives CDR1 SEHNR, CDR2 FQNEAQ (reference sequence). CDR3 loop: CASSRDRGYGYTF. The CDR3 bases are TGTGCCAGCAGCCGGGACAGGGGCTATGGCTACACCTTC.

This clone was picked up many times. The chain uses TRBV11-3 and TRBJ1-2; D not resolved. The ends were cut back, 1 base at V and 4 bases at J, with 10 bases in the middle. In germline, CDR1 is SGHNT, CDR2 YENEEA. The CDR3 has 14 amino acids. DNA for the CDR3: TGTGCCAGCAGCTTAGTACTCGGGGTCTATGGCTACACCTTC. Protein product: CASSLVLGVYGYTF.

The chain couples TRBV12-5 to TRBJ2-2, with 8 bases fitting TRBD1. Trimming cost V 1 base and J 5 bases; bases outside gene matches: 6. This CDR3 has 16 amino acids. Germline V lookup: CDR1 LGHNT, CDR2 FRNRAP. CDR3: CASGLAPGQDTGELFF. The CDR3, as DNA: TGTGCTAGTGGTTTGGCACCGGGACAGGATACCGGGGAGCTGTTTTTT.

The V and J genes are TRBV28 and TRBJ2-7; D ambiguous. The CDR3 is 15 amino acids. V lost 5 bases, J lost 2 bases, and 16 bases lay in between. Per the germline V gene, CDR1 is MDHEN and CDR2 is SYDVKM. Here the CDR3 DNA reads TGTGCCAGCAGTCACATTGACCCAGGCCCCTACGAGCAGTACTTC. Its translation: CASSHIDPGPYEQYF.

The table lists this clone with a count of one. J is TRBJ2-6 and V is TRBV11-2; D ambiguous. CDR1 SGHAT and CDR2 FQNNGV come from the germline V gene. The CDR3 is 13 residues long. The V end was cut by 5 bases, the J end by 1 base, with 3 bases between. The chain's CDR3 is CASSPSGANVLTF. CDR3 nucleotides: TGTGCCAGCAGCCCATCTGGGGCCAACGTCCTGACTTTC.

This clone was counted once. The chain recombines TRBV7-2 with TRBJ1-2; TRBD1 aligns across 8 bases. The junction had 8 bases not matched to a gene; V was cut back by 1 base and J by 4 bases. The CDR3 is 16 residues long. The germline gives CDR1 SGHTA, CDR2 FQGNSA. CDR3 residues: CASSLDRDRPGYGYTF. The CDR3 nucleotides read TGTGCCAGCAGCTTAGACCGGGACAGGCCGGGCTATGGCTACACCTTC.

The genes are TRBV19 and TRBJ2-5; 9 nucleotides agree with TRBD2. CDR1 LNHDA and CDR2 SQIVND come from the germline V gene (reference sequence). J gave up 4 bases and V 7 bases, and 10 bases lay outside the gene matches. This CDR3 comprises 15 residues. The CDR3 DNA follows: TGTGCCAGTACCCCTGGGGGCGGGGGGGGAGAGACCCAGTACTTC. Residues: CASTPGGGGGETQYF. The variable domain in full, completed from reference TRBV19 and TRBJ2-5, reads DGGITQSPKYLFRKEGQNVTLSCEQNLNHDAMYWYRQDPGQGLRLIYYSQIVNDFQKGDIAEGYSVSREKKESFPLTVTSAQKNPTAFYLCASTPGGGGGETQYFGPGTRLLVL.

The table lists this clone with a count of one. For the CDR3, the DNA is TGCGCCAGCAGCGGCCCGGGACAGGCGAACACCGGGGAGCTGTTTTTT. Residues: CASSGPGQANTGELFF. V gene TRBV5-1 combines with J gene TRBJ2-2; TRBD1 agrees at 8 bases. Germline V gene lookup returns CDR1 SGHRS and CDR2 YFSETQ. This CDR3 contains 16 residues. V trimming: 4 bases; J trimming: 0 bases; junction bases outside the gene matches: 5.

V usage is TRBV27 and J usage is TRBJ1-4; 8 nucleotides align to TRBD1. J lost 4 bases, V lost 4 bases, and 8 bases had no gene match. CDR1 is MNHEY, CDR2 SMNVEV, per germline (reference sequence). The CDR3 totals 16 residues. The CDR3 DNA reads as TGTGCCAGCAGTTCCCAGGGGGCGCAAATTAATGAAAAACTGTTTTTT. It encodes CASSSQGAQINEKLFF.

The J gene is TRBJ2-2, the V gene TRBV7-2; TRBD2 aligns across 8 bases. The CDR3 has 16 residues. Trimming cost V 2 bases and J 3 bases; bases outside gene matches: 5. CDR1 and CDR2 (germline): SGHTA, FQGNSA. In nucleotides, the CDR3 is TGTGCCAGCAGCTTAAGGTTTAGCGGGGACACCGGGGAGCTGTTTTTT. Its translation is CASSLRFSGDTGELFF. Full variable domain (outside the CDR3, taken from reference TRBV7-2 and TRBJ2-2): GAGVSQSPSNKVTEKGKDVELRCDPISGHTALYWYRQSLGQGLEFLIYFQGNSAPDKSGLPSDRFSAERTGGSVSTLTIQRTQQEDSAVYLCASSLRFSGDTGELFFGEGSRLTVL.

V usage is TRBV18 and J usage is TRBJ2-1; possible D gene TRBD1, 6 bases. The CDR3 loop spans 17 amino acids. V was shortened by 3 bases and J by 5 bases, with 20 bases between the two germline ends. In germline, CDR1 is KGHSH, CDR2 LQKENI. Written as DNA, the CDR3 is TGTGCCAGCTCACCGGCAGGGGCCTCCCGCCCCGACAATGAGCAGTTCTTC. Translated: CASSPAGASRPDNEQFF.

As to this clone: The sample carries other DNA sequences with the same CDR3. V gene TRBV19 combines with J gene TRBJ1-5; D unclear. The CDR3 has 14 residues. CDR1 is LNHDA and CDR2 is SQIVND in the germline V gene (reference sequence). Trimming pared 5 bases from V and 0 bases from J, leaving 8 bases between. The CDR3 bases are TGTGCCAGTAGTGGCAGGTATAGCAATCAGCCCCAGCATTTT. This gives the protein CASSGRYSNQPQHF.

The rearrangement links TRBV7-9 to TRBJ1-4; unclear D gene. CDR1 and CDR2 (germline): SEHNR, FQNEAQ (reference sequence). Trimming took off 3 bases at V and 6 bases at J, with 8 bases between the two ends. The CDR3 is 13 residues long. In nucleotides, the CDR3 is TGTGCCAGCAGCTTGAGTGGGCATGAAAAACTGTTTTTT. Amino acid sequence: CASSLSGHEKLFF.

The CDR3 bases are TGCGCCAGCAGCTTGATCGCCCGGACTAGCGGGGGGGCAGGGTACAATGAGCAGTTCTTC. This encodes CASSLIARTSGGAGYNEQFF. This sequence joins TRBV5-1 and TRBJ2-1, with 15 bases fitting TRBD2. The V segment lost 1 base and the J segment 4 bases; nucleotides outside the gene matches: 12. The germline V gene encodes CDR1 SGHRS and CDR2 YFSETQ. The CDR3 loop spans 20 amino acids. Looking up the rest from reference TRBV5-1 and TRBJ2-1 gives the full variable domain: KAGVTQTPRYLIKTRGQQVTLSCSPISGHRSVSWYQQTPGQGLQFLFEYFSETQRNKGNFPGRFSGRQFSNSRSEMNVSTLELGDSALYLCASSLIARTSGGAGYNEQFFGPGTRLTVL.

For the CDR3, the DNA is TGTGCCAGTAGTCTCCCGGGTCGCGCTAACTATGGCTACACCTTC. Its protein product is CASSLPGRANYGYTF. The chain joins TRBV19 to TRBJ1-2; unclear D gene. There are 15 residues in the CDR3. The V end lost 5 bases, the J end lost 0 bases, and 13 bases lay between the germline ends. Germline values: CDR1 LNHDA, CDR2 SQIVND (reference sequence).

This chain joins TRBV5-4 and TRBJ2-4; 7 bases align to TRBD2. The CDR3 sequence is 15 residues long. Looked up from germline, CDR1 is SGHNT and CDR2 is YYREEE (reference sequence). V shed 3 bases and J 8 bases; nucleotides not matched to a gene: 11. The DNA of the CDR3 is TGTGCCAGCAGCTCGGGAGGAGCAGGCGGGGACATTCAGTACTTC. As protein: CASSSGGAGGDIQYF.